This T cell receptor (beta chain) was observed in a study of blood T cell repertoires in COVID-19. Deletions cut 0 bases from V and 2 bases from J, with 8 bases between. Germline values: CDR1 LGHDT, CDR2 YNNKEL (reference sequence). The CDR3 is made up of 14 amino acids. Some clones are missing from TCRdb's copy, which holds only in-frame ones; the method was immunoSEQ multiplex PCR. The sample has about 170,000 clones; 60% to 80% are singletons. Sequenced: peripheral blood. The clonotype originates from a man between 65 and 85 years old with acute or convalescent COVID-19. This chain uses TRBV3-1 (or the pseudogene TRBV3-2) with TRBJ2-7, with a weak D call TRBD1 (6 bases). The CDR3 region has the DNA TGTGCCAGCAGCCAAGACGGACAGACCTACGAGCAGTACTTC. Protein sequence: CASSQDGQTYEQYF.